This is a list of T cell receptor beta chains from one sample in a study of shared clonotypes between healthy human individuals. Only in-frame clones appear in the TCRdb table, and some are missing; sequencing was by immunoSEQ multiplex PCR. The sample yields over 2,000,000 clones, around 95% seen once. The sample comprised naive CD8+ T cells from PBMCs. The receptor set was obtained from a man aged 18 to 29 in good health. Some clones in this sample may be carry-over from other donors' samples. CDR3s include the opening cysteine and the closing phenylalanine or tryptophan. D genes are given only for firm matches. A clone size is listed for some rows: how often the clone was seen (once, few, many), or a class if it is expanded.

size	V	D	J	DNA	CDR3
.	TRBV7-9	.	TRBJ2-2	TGTGCCAGCAGCCCGGAGTGGGCCGGGGAGCTGTTTTTT	CASSPEWAGELFF
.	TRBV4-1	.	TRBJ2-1	TGCGCCAGCAGCCACTCAAGCTCCTACAATGAGCAGTTCTTC	CASSHSSSYNEQFF
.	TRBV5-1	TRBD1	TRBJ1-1	TGCGCCAGCAGCCTAGCCGGGACAGGTTACACTGAAGCTTTCTTT	CASSLAGTGYTEAFF
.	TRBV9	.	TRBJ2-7	TGTGCCAGCAGCGTAGGGTACAGGTTCACTTACGAGCAGTACTTC	CASSVGYRFTYEQYF
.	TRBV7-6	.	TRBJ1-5	TGTGCCAGCAGCCAGGACAGAGTTCAACCCCAGCATTTT	CASSQDRVQPQHF
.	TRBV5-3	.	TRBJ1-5	TGTGCCAGAAGCTTGGTGAGGGGCTTTAGCAATCAGCCCCAGCATTTT	CARSLVRGFSNQPQHF
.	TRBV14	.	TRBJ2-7	TGTGCCAGCAGCCCGGGGGCGGAATACGAGCAGTACTTC	CASSPGAEYEQYF
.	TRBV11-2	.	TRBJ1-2	TGTGCCAGCAGCTTTACAGAGGGGGAAGACTATGGCTACACCTTC	CASSFTEGEDYGYTF
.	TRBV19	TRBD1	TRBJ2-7	TGTGCCAGTAGTATAGATAGAGACAGGGTTGTCTACGAGCAGTACTTC	CASSIDRDRVVYEQYF
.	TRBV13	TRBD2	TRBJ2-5	TGTGCCAGCAGCTTACGCGGGAGAGAGACCCAGTACTTC	CASSLRGRETQYF
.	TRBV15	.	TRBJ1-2	TGTGCCACCAGAGTCGGGAGCAGGGGCTATGGCTACACCTTC	CATRVGSRGYGYTF
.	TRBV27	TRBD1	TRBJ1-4	TGTGCCAGCAGTTCGTGGACAGGGGGAAGCGAAAAACTGTTTTTT	CASSSWTGGSEKLFF
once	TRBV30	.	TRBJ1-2	TGTGCCTGGAGACCCGTTAACTATGGCTACACCTTC	CAWRPVNYGYTF
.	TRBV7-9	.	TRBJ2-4	TGTGCCAGCAGCTTAGGTATGCGGAACATTCAGTACTTC	CASSLGMRNIQYF
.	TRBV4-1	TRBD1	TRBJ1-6	TGCGCCAGCAGCCCTAGCTTGACCAGGACAGGGCTTAATTCACCCCTCCACTTT	CASSPSLTRTGLNSPLHF
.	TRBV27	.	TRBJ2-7	TGTGCCAGCAGGACTGGGGGGCTCGAGCAGTACTTC	CASRTGGLEQYF
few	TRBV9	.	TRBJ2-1	TGTGCCAGCAGCGTAGTCGAGGGCCTCGATGAGCAGTTCTTC	CASSVVEGLDEQFF
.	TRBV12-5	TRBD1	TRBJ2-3	TGTGCTAGTGGTCCCTGGACAGGGGGCTCCACAGATACGCAGTATTTT	CASGPWTGGSTDTQYF
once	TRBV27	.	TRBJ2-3	TGTGCCAGCAGTGGTAGAGGGAGTAGGGATACGCAGTATTTT	CASSGRGSRDTQYF
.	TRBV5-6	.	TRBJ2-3	TGTGCCAGCGGGGCCTTGGGAGGGGGCCCAGATACGCAGTATTTT	CASGALGGGPDTQYF
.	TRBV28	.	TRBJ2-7	TGTGCCAGCAGCCTACTACAGGGATCCGAGCAGTACTTC	CASSLLQGSEQYF
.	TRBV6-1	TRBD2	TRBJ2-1	TGTGCCAGCAGCAACCTAGCGGGAGTAGACAATGAGCAGTTCTTC	CASSNLAGVDNEQFF
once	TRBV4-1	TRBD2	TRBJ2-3	TGCGCCAGCAGCCCCATAGCGGGAGCAACCACAGATACGCAGTATTTT	CASSPIAGATTDTQYF
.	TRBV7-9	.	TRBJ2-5	TGTGCCAGCAGCTCAGGGGGGAGTAGGGGAGAGACCCAGTACTTC	CASSSGGSRGETQYF
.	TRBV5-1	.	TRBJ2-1	TGCGCCAGCAGCCTTTATTACAATGAGCAGTTCTTC	CASSLYYNEQFF
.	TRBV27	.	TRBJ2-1	TGTGCCAGCAGTCCCTGGGTGGGGGGCAATGAGCAGTTCTTC	CASSPWVGGNEQFF
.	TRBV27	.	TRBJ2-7	TGTGCCAGCAGTTTATCGTTAGGGGACTCCTACGAGCAGTACTTC	CASSLSLGDSYEQYF
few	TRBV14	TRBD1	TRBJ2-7	TGTGCCAGCAGCCAACTCGTGACAGGGGTGGACGAGCAGTACTTC	CASSQLVTGVDEQYF
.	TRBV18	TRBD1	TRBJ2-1	TGTGCCAGCTCACACAAGAAAACTGGACAGGGGTTCGATGAGCAGTTCTTC	CASSHKKTGQGFDEQFF
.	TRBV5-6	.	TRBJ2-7	TGTGCCAGCAGCCCCAGTGGGGTCGCGTACGAGCAGTACTTC	CASSPSGVAYEQYF
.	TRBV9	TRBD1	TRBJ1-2	TGTGCCAGCAGCGTAGGTGGACAGGGGCCGGATGGCTACACCTTC	CASSVGGQGPDGYTF
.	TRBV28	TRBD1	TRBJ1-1	TGTGCCAGCAGTCTACAGGGGGCGGTTGAAGCTTTCTTT	CASSLQGAVEAFF
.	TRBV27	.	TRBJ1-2	TGTGCCAGCAGCGTCACAGGGTCCTTCTATGGCTACACCTTC	CASSVTGSFYGYTF